This entry lists 5 T cell receptor beta chains sequenced from one sample in a study of regulatory dendritic cells for organ transplantation. Sequenced by immunoSEQ multiplex PCR; TCRdb stores in-frame clones only, minus some. The sample comprises about 34,000 clones, roughly 91% of which are singletons, and more than 0.055% rests with the top ten. Sequencing input: naive CD4+ T cells from blood. As to subset: CD45RA+ naive T cells. These receptors were obtained from a human donor in good health.

This clone was counted once. Germline and junction disagree at one end, which may indicate a read error. The gene calls are TRBV5-4 and TRBJ2-7, with D perhaps TRBD2 (5 bases). This CDR3 has 12 residues. Germline CDR1 SGHNT, CDR2 YYREEE (reference sequence). The CDR3 loop is CASSLDSNEQYF. CDR3 DNA: TGTGCCAGCAGTCTGGACTCCAACGAGCAGTACTTC.

This sequence joins TRBV25-1 and TRBJ2-7; D unclear. The V gene lost 4 bases and the J gene lost 6 bases, with 10 bases spanning the gap. Looked up from germline, CDR1 is MGHDK and CDR2 is SYGVNS. The CDR3 length is 12 residues. DNA for the CDR3: TGTGCCAGCAGTGCCCTCTTTGGCGAGCAGTACTTC. It yields the protein CASSALFGEQYF.

The chain recombines TRBV5-1 with TRBJ2-7; maybe TRBD2 (5 bases). Germline lookup yields CDR1 SGHRS and CDR2 YFSETQ. This CDR3 is built from 13 residues. Deletions cut 2 bases from V and 7 bases from J, with 13 bases between. The CDR3 DNA reads as TGCGCCAGCAGCTTACGGGAAGGGTATGAGCAGTACTTC. Amino acids: CASSLREGYEQYF.

The chain links TRBV7-3 to TRBJ2-1, with D uncertain. Germline CDR1 is SGHTA and CDR2 is FQGTGA. The CDR3 is 13 amino acids. The germline V and J ends were trimmed by 1 base and 2 bases, with 3 bases remaining between them. The CDR3 region has the DNA TGTGCCAGCAGCTTAAGGGCCTACAATGAGCAGTTCTTC. It yields the protein CASSLRAYNEQFF.

The CDR3 region is CASSLRGGVNTGELFF. As DNA, the CDR3 is TGTGCCAGCAGCTTGAGGGGGGGAGTGAACACCGGGGAGCTGTTTTTT. This chain joins TRBV5-4 and TRBJ2-2; TRBD2 might be the D (7 bases). The CDR3 runs 16 residues. Germline values: CDR1 SGHNT, CDR2 YYREEE (reference sequence). The V gene lost 1 base and the J gene lost 1 base, with 11 bases spanning the gap.